Described below is a single TCR beta chain sequence and its context. No antigen is known for it. The data derive from a study of shared clonotypes between healthy human individuals. Study outcomes and limitations: Generally, naive subsets came out with larger estimated richness than memory subsets.

CDR1 SGHRS and CDR2 YFSETQ come from the germline V gene. This CDR3 has 16 residues. Trimming left V 0 bases short and J 2 bases short, with 9 bases between. Genomic DNA of every subset was divided equally among multiple immunoSEQ plates. Sequencing was performed with immunoSEQ multiplex PCR; in TCRdb, only in-frame clones are kept and a portion is missing. The sample shows hundreds of thousands of clones, around 96% of them seen only once. This chain uses TRBV5-1 with TRBJ1-6, with a tentative D call TRBD1 (6 bases). The receptor's source is a woman aged 25 to 39 in good health. Material for sequencing was naive CD4+ T cells sorted from blood. As for subset: CD45RA+ positively selected. The CDR3 region has the DNA TGCGCCAGCAGCTTGGCCAGGGGTGCCTATAATTCACCCCTCCACTTT. Amino acid sequence: CASSLARGAYNSPLHF. Using reference TRBV5-1 and TRBJ1-6 for the parts outside the CDR3, the full variable domain is KAGVTQTPRYLIKTRGQQVTLSCSPISGHRSVSWYQQTPGQGLQFLFEYFSETQRNKGNFPGRFSGRQFSNSRSEMNVSTLELGDSALYLCASSLARGAYNSPLHFGNGTRLTVT.